These 5 T cell receptor beta chains originate from one sample sequenced in a study of cytomegalovirus exposure and HLA in healthy donors. PCR primers comprised 60 Vbeta and 13 Jbeta primers. Data came from immunoSEQ multiplex PCR; TCRdb stores just in-frame clones and leaves some out. The sample consists of approximately 24,000 clones, 70% of them appearing once. Sequenced sample: PBMCs. The source of these receptors is a woman aged 50 to 60 in good health and CMV-seronegative.

This clone showed up just a few times. V usage is TRBV6-1 and J usage is TRBJ2-7, with 9 bases matching TRBD1. Germline V gene lookup returns CDR1 MNHNS and CDR2 SASEGT. The CDR3 has 14 amino acids. The J segment lost 3 bases and the V segment lost 5 bases, leaving 5 bases of the junction unmatched. The CDR3 sequence is CASSWAGQGYEQYF. The DNA of the CDR3 is TGTGCCAGCAGTTGGGCGGGACAGGGCTACGAGCAGTACTTC.

V usage is TRBV29-1 and J usage is TRBJ2-3; no definite D call. The CDR3 consists of 12 residues. Germline CDR1 reads SQVTM; CDR2 reads ANQGSEA. V shed 6 bases and J shed 4 bases, with 11 bases lying between them. The CDR3 loop is CSVAPGSDTQYF. CDR3 in DNA: TGCAGCGTCGCTCCAGGTTCAGATACGCAGTATTTT.

The chain couples TRBV4-1 to TRBJ1-2; a possible D gene is TRBD1 (6 bases). CDR1 is MGHRA and CDR2 is YSYEKL in the germline V gene. The CDR3 is 15 amino acids. The ends were cut back, 4 bases at V and 1 base at J, with 13 bases in the middle. CDR3 sequence (DNA): TGCGCCAGCAGCCCCCAAGAGGGGGTTAACTATGGCTACACCTTC. Its protein is CASSPQEGVNYGYTF.

The rearrangement joins TRBV10-3 to TRBJ1-2; 10 bases fit TRBD1. V dropped 5 bases and J dropped 6; count of bases not matched to a gene: 9. The CDR3 contains 15 residues. CDR1 and CDR2 from the germline V gene are ENHRY and SYGVKD. The CDR3 bases are TGTGCCATCAGTCTGTTGGGACAGGGGAGCGATGGCTACACCTTC. It encodes CAISLLGQGSDGYTF.

This clone was seen just once. The rearrangement links TRBV29-1 to TRBJ2-7, with a weak D call TRBD2 (7 bases). Germline-derived CDR1 and CDR2 are SQVTM and ANQGSEA. Between the trimmed V and J ends, which lost 3 bases and 3 bases, there was a span of 15 bases. The CDR3 runs 14 residues. CDR3 amino acids: CSVESGTNVYEQYF. Here the CDR3 DNA reads TGCAGCGTTGAGAGCGGGACAAATGTCTACGAGCAGTACTTC.